This T cell receptor beta chain derives from a study of response to subunit inactivated influenza vaccine. The study's findings and limits: Few additional T cells are recruited per seasonal influenza vaccination, authors suggested.

This clonotype showed up just a few times. Its antigen is not identified. TCRdb reprocessed the RT-PCR reads with MiXCR, giving one entry per CDR3 protein. Of hundreds of thousands of distinct CDR3 sequences listed, roughly 10% are singletons. V gave up 5 bases and J gave up 10 bases, with 15 bases separating them. The germline gives CDR1 SGHTA, CDR2 FQGNSA. The length of the CDR3 is 13 residues. This clonotype was obtained from a man in his forties or fifties who received an inactivated influenza vaccine. The chain has TRBV7-2 and TRBJ2-1; possibly TRBD1 for D (6 bases). The sequences come from PBMCs from blood, collected on the day of vaccination. CDR3 sequence: CASSQGGRREQFF. Written as DNA, the CDR3 is TGTGCCAGCAGCCAAGGGGGACGGAGAGAGCAGTTCTTC.